This T cell receptor beta chain was obtained from a study of cytomegalovirus exposure and HLA in healthy donors. Study observations and caveats: Being productive about 90% or about 30% of the time was typical of most TCR beta V segments in an earlier analysis. Presence/absence results assume similar sequencing depth per donor, which may not hold.

It was with 60 Vbeta and 13 Jbeta primers that the PCR ran. Assay: immunoSEQ multiplex PCR; the TCRdb copy retains only in-frame clones and omits some. The data show around 78,000 clones, 72% seen once. This clone was detected once. No antigen is known for it. V shed 10 bases and J 0 bases; nucleotides not matched to a gene: 10. The CDR3 is 16 amino acids. Per the germline V gene, CDR1 is LNHDA and CDR2 is SQIVND (reference sequence). The specimen sequenced was PBMCs. The clonotype comes from a woman aged 40 to 50 in good health and CMV-seropositive. The chain couples TRBV19 to TRBJ2-3; 10 bases fit TRBD2. The CDR3 DNA sequence: TGTGCCACCAGACTAGCGGGCCCCTCTAGCACAGATACGCAGTATTTT. Translated, it gives CATRLAGPSSTDTQYF.